Below, 28 T cell receptor beta chains from the same sample are listed, as sequenced in a study of T-cell reconstitution after alpha-beta-depleted transplantation in children. Unique molecular identifiers were used to barcode this TCRbeta library. TCRdb itself ran the PCR reads through MiXCR, one entry per CDR3 protein. The table records 450,000 to 550,000 distinct CDR3 sequences, about an eighth of them present only once. Material: PBMCs, mostly from graft donor cells, obtained 180 days after TCRalphabeta/CD19-depleted stem cell transplant. The receptors stem from a female patient aged 2-15 years who had a stem cell transplant for aplastic anemia, so the T cells may come from the graft donor.

This clonotype was detected only a few times. The rearrangement joins TRBV25-1 to TRBJ2-5; TRBD1 agrees at 7 bases. This CDR3 comprises 13 residues. The V and J ends lost 8 bases and 5 bases, in that order; junction bases with no gene match: 8. Germline V CDR1 and CDR2: MGHDK, SYGVNS. CDR3 loop: CASVDRVRETQYF. The CDR3 nucleotides read TGTGCCAGCGTAGACAGGGTACGGGAGACCCAGTACTTC.

The genes are TRBV27 and TRBJ2-3; 10 nucleotides line up with TRBD1. Germline V gene data show CDR1 as MNHEY and CDR2 as SMNVEV (reference sequence). J gave up 4 bases and V 9 bases, and 4 bases lay outside the gene matches. This CDR3 spans 13 amino acids. The CDR3 spells CASWGQGSDTQYF. CDR3 in DNA: TGTGCCAGTTGGGGACAGGGGTCAGATACGCAGTATTTT.

There are a few counts of this clonotype. The chain has TRBV20-1 and TRBJ2-1; D gene unclear. Trimming cost V 3 bases and J 0 bases, with 12 bases left between them. The CDR3 has 15 amino acids. CDR1 is DFQATT and CDR2 is SNEGSKA in the germline V gene (reference sequence). CDR3: CSARAESYSYNEQFF. Here the CDR3 DNA reads TGCAGTGCTAGGGCCGAATCCTACTCCTACAATGAGCAGTTCTTC.

This chain links TRBV20-1 with TRBJ1-2; no clear D. The CDR3 runs 12 residues. CDR1 is DFQATT, CDR2 SNEGSKA, per germline (reference sequence). Trimming pared 6 bases from V and 2 bases from J, leaving 10 bases between. The CDR3, as DNA: TGCAGTGCCCCGTACTCAAACTATGGCTACACCTTC. This encodes CSAPYSNYGYTF.

In this sample, this clonotype turned up many times. V gene TRBV20-1 combines with J gene TRBJ2-4; D is uncertain. The ends were cut back, 6 bases at V and 0 bases at J, with 12 bases in the middle. Germline values: CDR1 DFQATT, CDR2 SNEGSKA (reference sequence). The CDR3 is made up of 14 amino acids. This CDR3 reads CSAFGAPAKNIQYF. The CDR3, as DNA: TGCAGTGCCTTCGGAGCCCCAGCCAAAAACATTCAGTACTTC.

This clonotype appeared once. The V and J genes are TRBV20-1 and TRBJ2-1; 8 nucleotides align to TRBD2. With V trimmed by 7 bases and J by 8 bases, 13 bases remained unmatched. In germline, CDR1 is DFQATT, CDR2 SNEGSKA (reference sequence). This CDR3 comprises 14 residues. CDR3 sequence reads: CSDSSGTSLYEQFF. In DNA form, the CDR3 reads TGCAGTGATAGCTCCGGGACTAGTTTGTATGAGCAGTTCTTC.

This clonotype was picked up a small number of times. The J gene is TRBJ2-3, the V gene TRBV19; 10 bases line up with TRBD2. From germline, CDR1 is LNHDA and CDR2 SQIVND (reference sequence). V was clipped by 7 bases and J by 2 bases; unmatched bases: 9. The CDR3 totals 16 residues. The CDR3 loop is CASKSWTSGNTDTQYF. The CDR3 coding sequence is TGTGCCAGTAAATCCTGGACTAGCGGAAACACAGATACGCAGTATTTT.

This clonotype was seen a handful of times. The chain joins TRBV12-3 or TRBV12-4 to TRBJ2-7; TRBD1 matches at 7 bases. The junction had 11 bases not matched to a gene; V was cut back by 6 bases and J by 3 bases. This CDR3 comprises 15 residues. The CDR3 loop is CASSPRGFSNYEQYV. The CDR3 DNA is TGTGCCAGCAGCCCCAGGGGGTTCTCCAACTACGAGCAGTACGTC.

The V gene is TRBV7-2, the J gene TRBJ2-7; no definite D call. The V and J ends lost 1 base and 9 bases respectively, with 13 bases between them. From germline, CDR1 is SGHTA and CDR2 FQGNSA. CDR3 length equals 13 residues. The CDR3: CASSLEASPRQYF. The CDR3 region has the DNA TGTGCCAGCAGCTTAGAGGCCAGTCCGCGGCAGTACTTC.

This clonotype was recorded at least ten times. The V call is TRBV28, the J call TRBJ1-5; 10 bases agree with TRBD1. CDR1 is MDHEN, CDR2 SYDVKM, per germline. The length of the CDR3 is 16 residues. Trimming took 3 bases from V and 1 from J; bases not matched to a gene: 3. DNA for the CDR3: TGTGCCAGCAGTTTGGGGACAGGGGTAAGCAATCAGCCCCAGCATTTT. Amino acid sequence: CASSLGTGVSNQPQHF.

The sample holds a few counts of this clonotype. This chain uses TRBV14 with TRBJ1-6, with D unresolved. The CDR3 has 13 amino acids. Trimming cost V 0 bases and J 9 bases, with 6 bases left between them. Germline V CDR1 and CDR2: SGHDN, FVKESK. The CDR3 nucleotides are TGTGCCAGCAGCCAAGATCCTACTTCACCCCTCCACTTT. Its protein product is CASSQDPTSPLHF.

This clonotype has a handful of counts. The chain uses TRBV29-1 and TRBJ2-7, with 14 positions matching TRBD2. The CDR3 covers 14 residues. Looked up from germline, CDR1 is SQVTM and CDR2 is ANQGSEA. V lost 4 bases to trimming and J lost 5 bases; unmatched junction nucleotides: 4. CDR3 in amino acids: CSVGTSGRWDEQYF. The CDR3 nucleotides are TGCAGCGTTGGGACTAGCGGGAGGTGGGACGAGCAGTACTTC.

The table lists this clonotype with many counts. The chain joins TRBV7-2 to TRBJ2-7; 13 bases line up with TRBD2. The CDR3 loop spans 15 amino acids. From germline, CDR1 is SGHTA and CDR2 FQGNSA. The V and J ends lost 5 bases and 2 bases, in that order; junction bases with no gene match: 3. CDR3 nucleotide sequence: TGTGCCAGCAGCACAACTAGCGGGAGGGCCTACGAGCAGTACTTC. This translates into CASSTTSGRAYEQYF.

This clonotype was seen a few times. The chain is built from TRBV27 and TRBJ1-2; TRBD1 matches at 9 bases. Trimming at V came to 3 bases and at J to 7 bases, leaving 9 bases not matched to a gene. The germline V gene encodes CDR1 MNHEY and CDR2 SMNVEV (reference sequence). There are 15 residues in the CDR3. CDR3 amino acids: CASSFTGGAPVGYTF. In nucleotides, the CDR3 is TGTGCCAGCAGTTTCACAGGGGGCGCCCCGGTTGGCTACACCTTC.

The sample holds many counts of this clonotype. The rearrangement links TRBV28 to TRBJ2-1, with D perhaps matching TRBD2 (6 bases). The germline V and J ends were trimmed by 5 bases and 15 bases, with 20 bases remaining between them. The CDR3 is 13 amino acids. Germline lookup yields CDR1 MDHEN and CDR2 SYDVKM. The CDR3 bases are TGTGCCAGCAGTATGGGACTGGGGTGGGATGGGTTCTTC. This gives the protein CASSMGLGWDGFF.

This chain links TRBV7-9 with TRBJ1-1; no clear D. Trimming cost V 0 bases and J 4 bases, with 12 bases left between them. Looked up from germline, CDR1 is SEHNR and CDR2 is FQNEAQ (reference sequence). The CDR3 has 15 residues. The DNA of the CDR3 is TGTGCCAGCAGCTTAGCTGTAGGGATGTTCACTGAAGCTTTCTTT. Translating gives CASSLAVGMFTEAFF.

This clonotype was detected only a few times. The chain combines TRBV7-2 with TRBJ1-1, with 7 bases identical to TRBD1. V lost 3 bases and J lost 3; bases outside the gene matches: 1. Germline V gene lookup returns CDR1 SGHTA and CDR2 FQGNSA. The CDR3 contains 13 residues. CDR3 loop: CASSFQGDTEAFF. CDR3 DNA: TGTGCCAGCAGCTTCCAGGGGGACACTGAAGCTTTCTTT. The complete variable domain, with remaining parts taken from reference TRBV7-2 and TRBJ1-1, reads GAGVSQSPSNKVTEKGKDVELRCDPISGHTALYWYRQSLGQGLEFLIYFQGNSAPDKSGLPSDRFSAERTGGSVSTLTIQRTQQEDSAVYLCASSFQGDTEAFFGQGTRLTVV.

There are many counts of this clonotype. This rearrangement joins TRBV5-6 to TRBJ2-7; D is unclear. Germline V gene data show CDR1 as SGHDT and CDR2 as YYEEEE. The germline V and J ends were trimmed by 0 bases and 2 bases, with 6 bases remaining between them. The CDR3 runs to 13 residues. Here the CDR3 DNA reads TGTGCCAGCAGCTTGGGACCCACCTACGAGCAGTACTTC. Translated: CASSLGPTYEQYF.

This clonotype was counted only a few times. The chain joins TRBV27 to TRBJ2-5; 8 bases fit TRBD1. The V and J ends lost 0 bases and 5 bases, in that order; junction bases with no gene match: 11. The CDR3 contains 17 residues. Looked up from germline, CDR1 is MNHEY and CDR2 is SMNVEV (reference sequence). The DNA for the CDR3 is TGTGCCAGCAGTTTATCGGGGCCGACAGGGGTGGGGGAGACCCAGTACTTC. It specifies CASSLSGPTGVGETQYF.

This clonotype was recorded a few times. CDR3 loop: CSVDTTQDYGYTF. The CDR3 DNA is TGCAGCGTCGACACGACCCAAGACTATGGCTACACCTTC. The chain employs TRBV29-1 and TRBJ1-2; no clear D gene. Trimming took off 6 bases at V and 3 bases at J, with 14 bases between the two ends. The CDR3 runs to 13 residues. Germline loops: CDR1 SQVTM, CDR2 ANQGSEA. Based on the CDR3 plus reference TRBV29-1 and TRBJ1-2, the full variable domain is SAVISQKPSRDICQRGTSLTIQCQVDSQVTMMFWYRQQPGQSLTLIATANQGSEATYESGFVIDKFPISRPNLTFSTLTVSNMSPEDSSIYLCSVDTTQDYGYTFGSGTRLTVV.

This clonotype was seen a handful of times. The V call is TRBV7-2, the J call TRBJ2-5; possibly TRBD2 for D (6 bases). The V end lost 5 bases, the J end lost 2 bases, and 18 bases lay between the germline ends. CDR1 and CDR2 from the germline V gene are SGHTA and FQGNSA. The length of the CDR3 is 16 residues. CDR3 loop: CASSPHRGSRQETQYF. CDR3 nucleotide sequence: TGTGCCAGCAGCCCCCATCGGGGGAGCCGACAAGAGACCCAGTACTTC.

This clonotype was observed many times. J is TRBJ2-1 and V is TRBV28; the D gene is possibly TRBD1 (6 bases). The V gene lost 4 bases and the J gene lost 2 bases, with 12 bases spanning the gap. The CDR3 has 15 amino acids. Germline-derived CDR1 and CDR2 are MDHEN and SYDVKM. CDR3 region: CASSYNRAAYNEQFF. CDR3 nucleotide sequence: TGTGCCAGCAGTTATAACAGGGCGGCCTACAATGAGCAGTTCTTC.

This clonotype was picked up one time. The conserved phenylalanine or tryptophan normally closing the CDR3 is absent here, so this likely arose from a read error. V usage is TRBV6-5 and J usage is TRBJ2-7; 8 bases match TRBD2. Losses at the gene ends were 2 bases for V and 5 bases for J; bases not matched to a gene: 14. From germline, CDR1 is MNHEY and CDR2 SVGAGI. The CDR3 has 17 residues. CDR3 region: CASSYAILSGSPDEQYA. The CDR3 coding sequence is TGTGCCAGCAGTTACGCCATTTTAAGCGGGAGTCCAGACGAGCAGTACGCC.

There are a few counts of this clonotype. The chain couples TRBV28 to TRBJ2-3, with TRBD1 as a possible D gene (5 bases). The V gene lost 6 bases and the J gene lost 2 bases, with 15 bases spanning the gap. The CDR3 loop spans 15 amino acids. Germline lookup yields CDR1 MDHEN and CDR2 SYDVKM. The CDR3 loop is CASRGPRSYTDTQYF. Here the CDR3 DNA reads TGTGCCAGCAGGGGGCCGAGGAGCTACACAGATACGCAGTATTTT. Filled out from reference TRBV28 and TRBJ2-3, the complete variable domain reads DVKVTQSSRYLVKRTGEKVFLECVQDMDHENMFWYRQDPGLGLRLIYFSYDVKMKEKGDIPEGYSVSREKKERFSLILESASTNQTSMYLCASRGPRSYTDTQYFGPGTRLTVL.

This clonotype was seen a few times. V is TRBV20-1 and J is TRBJ2-5, with a possible D match to TRBD1 (5 bases). Trimming took off 6 bases at V and 2 bases at J, with 10 bases between the two ends. The germline V gene encodes CDR1 DFQATT and CDR2 SNEGSKA (reference sequence). This CDR3 region has 12 residues. Here the CDR3 DNA reads TGCAGTGCCTGCGACAGACAAGAGACCCAGTACTTC. This gives the protein CSACDRQETQYF.

This clonotype showed up just a few times. The rearrangement uses TRBV7-9 and TRBJ2-5, with D tentatively TRBD2 (6 bases). V was cut by 1 base and J by 5 bases, with 14 bases left in between. The CDR3 consists of 15 residues. The germline gives CDR1 SEHNR, CDR2 FQNEAQ (reference sequence). Written as DNA, the CDR3 is TGTGCCAGCAGCTTAGGCCGGACTACCAGGGAGACCCAGTACTTC. It yields the protein CASSLGRTTRETQYF.

The chain uses TRBV19 and TRBJ2-7; 9 bases fit TRBD1. CDR3 length: 15 amino acids. V was clipped by 5 bases and J by 3 bases; unmatched bases: 8. From germline, CDR1 is LNHDA and CDR2 SQIVND (reference sequence). As DNA, the CDR3 is TGTGCCAGTAGTCAAAGTAAGGACAGGGGCTACGAGCAGTACTTC. Its protein product is CASSQSKDRGYEQYF.

This chain joins TRBV5-5 and TRBJ2-7, with D possibly being TRBD2 (6 bases). The length of the CDR3 is 15 residues. The V gene lost 4 bases and the J gene lost 2 bases, with 16 bases spanning the gap. Germline V lookup: CDR1 SGHKS, CDR2 YYEKEE (reference sequence). CDR3 in amino acids: CASSPPGEDPYEQYF. In nucleotides, the CDR3 is TGTGCCAGCAGCCCCCCTGGGGAGGACCCCTACGAGCAGTACTTC.